These 6 T cell receptor beta chains came from one sample sequenced in a study of blood T cell repertoires in COVID-19 (dated by TCRdb to about 2020). The library was prepared using the immunoSEQ multiplex PCR assay. Entries here come from immuneACCESS through TCRdb and include only in-frame sequences with V and J called. Some clones fail to appear in such tables; in the studies checked, an unresolved V gene covers under half of the shortfall, and the cause of the remainder is unknown. The sample contains tens of thousands of clones, about 80% of them found a single time. The ten largest account for roughly 9% of the sample. The sequenced sample was peripheral blood. The receptors originated from a human donor in a cohort sampled during active COVID-19.

The chain's CDR3 is CASSEGRGEYGYTF. CDR3 coding DNA: TGTGCCAGCAGTGAAGGCCGGGGAGAATATGGCTACACCTTC. J is TRBJ1-2 and V is TRBV6-1; D unclear. Germline V lookup: CDR1 MNHNS, CDR2 SASEGT. The V end lost 1 base, the J end lost 5 bases, and 11 bases lay between the germline ends. CDR3 length equals 14 residues.

As to this clone: The sample carries other DNA sequences with the same CDR3. The chain links TRBV5-1 to TRBJ1-5, with D tentatively TRBD1 (6 bases). Trimming removed 0 bases from V and 4 bases from J, with 11 bases in between. The germline gives CDR1 SGHRS, CDR2 YFSETQ. The CDR3 is made up of 15 amino acids. The CDR3 nucleotides read TGCGCCAGCAGCTTGGAACAGGGCAGGAATCAGCCCCAGCATTTT. Translated, it gives CASSLEQGRNQPQHF.

The rearrangement joins TRBV6-5 to TRBJ1-6; 8 bases map to TRBD1. Losses at the gene ends were 5 bases for V and 10 bases for J; bases not matched to a gene: 10. Germline V lookup: CDR1 MNHEY, CDR2 SVGAGI. There are 15 residues in the CDR3. CDR3 in DNA: TGTGCCAGCAGTCCTTCAGGGGGCGCGGGCTCACCCCTCCACTTT. The encoded protein is CASSPSGGAGSPLHF.

The V and J genes are TRBV9 and TRBJ2-7; D is perhaps TRBD2 (6 bases). CDR1 SGDLS and CDR2 YYNGEE come from the germline V gene. CDR3 size: 18 residues. V lost 3 bases to trimming and J lost 0 bases, with 22 bases between them. For the CDR3, the DNA is TGTGCCAGCAGCGAATCCATCACTAGCCGTCCTAGCTCCTACGAGCAGTACTTC. As protein: CASSESITSRPSSYEQYF.

The J gene is TRBJ2-1, the V gene TRBV6-1; D may be TRBD2 (7 bases). The CDR3 has 16 amino acids. The V end lost 2 bases, the J end lost 4 bases, and 15 bases lay between the germline ends. Germline V gene sequence: CDR1 MNHNS, CDR2 SASEGT. The CDR3 is CASSEWGRGTYNEQFF. The CDR3 region has the DNA TGTGCCAGCAGTGAATGGGGGCGGGGGACATACAATGAGCAGTTCTTC.

The chain couples TRBV27 to TRBJ2-7, with 8 nucleotides matching TRBD1. This CDR3 region has 17 residues. V gave up 4 bases and J gave up 5 bases; unmatched junction bases: 16. CDR1 and CDR2 (germline): MNHEY, SMNVEV (reference sequence). For the CDR3, the DNA is TGTGCCAGCAGTTCCCCCCCATATACAGGGGGAGGAGACGAGCAGTACTTC. Translation gives CASSSPPYTGGGDEQYF.